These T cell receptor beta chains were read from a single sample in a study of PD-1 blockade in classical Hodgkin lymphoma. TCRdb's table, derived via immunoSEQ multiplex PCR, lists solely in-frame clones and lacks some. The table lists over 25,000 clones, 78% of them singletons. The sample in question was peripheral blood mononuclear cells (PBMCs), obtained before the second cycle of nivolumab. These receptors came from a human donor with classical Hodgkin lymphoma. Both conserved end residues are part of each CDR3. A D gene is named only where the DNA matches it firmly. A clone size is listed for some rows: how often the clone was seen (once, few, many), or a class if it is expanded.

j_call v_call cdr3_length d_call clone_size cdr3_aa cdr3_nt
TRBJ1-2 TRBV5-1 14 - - CASSLGGQDYGYTF TGCGCCAGCAGCTTGGGCGGGCAGGACTATGGCTACACCTTC
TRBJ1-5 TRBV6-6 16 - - CASSFIPRVSNQPQHF TGTGCCAGCAGTTTCATCCCCAGGGTGAGCAATCAGCCCCAGCATTTT
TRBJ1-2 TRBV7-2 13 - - CASSLGGLYGYTF TGTGCCAGCAGCTTAGGGGGCCTCTATGGCTACACCTTC
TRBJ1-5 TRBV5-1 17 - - CASSLGVPSRIDEPQHF TGCGCCAGCAGCTTGGGGGTTCCGTCTCGAATTGATGAGCCCCAGCATTTT
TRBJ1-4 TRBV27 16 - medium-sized CASSFNRDTQREKLFF TGTGCCAGCAGTTTCAACCGGGACACCCAAAGGGAAAAACTGTTTTTT
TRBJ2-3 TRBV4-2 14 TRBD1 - CASRGTGYTDTQYF TGTGCCAGCAGGGGGACAGGGTACACAGATACGCAGTATTTT
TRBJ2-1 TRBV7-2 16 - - CASSLGGGGVGNEQFF TGTGCCAGCAGCTTAGGGGGAGGCGGGGTAGGGAATGAGCAGTTCTTC
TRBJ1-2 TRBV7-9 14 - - CASSPQQDLYGYTF TGTGCCAGCAGCCCTCAACAGGACCTCTATGGCTACACCTTC
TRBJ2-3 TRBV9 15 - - CASSPDRISTDTQYF TGTGCCAGCAGCCCCGACCGGATTAGCACAGATACGCAGTATTTT
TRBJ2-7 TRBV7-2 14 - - CASSPSWGAYEQYF TGTGCCAGCAGTCCGTCATGGGGGGCGTACGAGCAGTACTTC
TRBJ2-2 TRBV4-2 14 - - CASSQVSGTGELFF TGTGCCAGCAGCCAAGTGTCCGGCACCGGGGAGCTGTTTTTT
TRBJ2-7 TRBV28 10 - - CATNEGGSYF TGTGCCACCAACGAAGGGGGGTCGTACTTC
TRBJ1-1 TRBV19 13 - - CASSIGEGTEAFF TGTGCCAGTAGTATAGGAGAGGGGACTGAAGCTTTCTTT
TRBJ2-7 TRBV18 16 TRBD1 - CASSPTRDRDSYEQYF TGTGCCAGCTCACCTACCCGGGACAGGGACTCCTACGAGCAGTACTTC
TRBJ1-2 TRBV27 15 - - CASCLFPSANYGYTF TGTGCCAGCTGCCTATTTCCTAGCGCTAACTATGGCTACACCTTC
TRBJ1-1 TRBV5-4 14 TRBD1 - CASRAQVQGAEAFF TGTGCCAGCAGAGCCCAAGTACAGGGGGCCGAAGCTTTCTTT
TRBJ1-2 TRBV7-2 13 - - CASSLDRQHGYTF TGTGCCAGCAGCTTAGACCGACAGCATGGCTACACCTTC
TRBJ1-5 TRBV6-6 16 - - CASSPSQGMRSQPQHF TGTGCCAGCAGCCCTTCTCAAGGGATGAGAAGCCAGCCCCAGCATTTT
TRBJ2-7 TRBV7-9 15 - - CASSPRGGGAYEQYF TGTGCCAGCAGCCCTCGGGGAGGGGGCGCATACGAGCAGTACTTC
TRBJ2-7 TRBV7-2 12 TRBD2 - CASSRPGGEQYF TGTGCCAGCAGCCGTCCGGGGGGGGAGCAGTACTTC
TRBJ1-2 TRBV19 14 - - CASRPPGGNYGYTF TGTGCCAGTAGACCCCCCGGGGGTAACTATGGCTACACCTTC
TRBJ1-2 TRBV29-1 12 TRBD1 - CSVSGQGLGYTF TGCAGCGTTTCCGGACAGGGCTTGGGCTACACCTTC
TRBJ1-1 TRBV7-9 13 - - CASSLRENTEAFF TGTGCCAGCAGCTTACGGGAAAACACTGAAGCTTTCTTT